This T cell receptor (beta chain) originates from a study of tumor-infiltrating lymphocytes in primary liver carcinoma. About the research overall: Patients were men and women aged 30 to 69 years.

V shed 4 bases and J shed 9 bases, with 16 bases lying between them. In germline, CDR1 is LGHNA, CDR2 YNFKEQ. The CDR3 totals 13 residues. Alongside blood RNA obtained from unsorted whole blood, germline DNA was also extracted. The researchers drew approximately 3.7 milliliters of peripheral blood before surgery. About this clonotype: The antigen is unknown.

The study's findings and limits: Compared with tumor region pairs, tumor-adjacent and tumor-blood pairs overlapped less.

Constant-region priming of around 500 ng total RNA yielded TCR beta cDNA. Libraries covering TCR beta were generated through three nested multiplex PCR rounds (using a slightly modified ARM-PCR). It was with TRBV1-TRBV30 forward primers and a C-beta reverse primer that the first two PCR rounds were run, at approximately 9 cycles each. TCRdb re-analysed the multiplex PCR reads in MiXCR, keeping a single row per CDR3 protein. The profile shows 320,000 or so distinct CDR3 sequences, 65% of them singletons. The chain recombines TRBV4-2 with TRBJ2-7, with a tentative D call TRBD2 (5 bases). The source of this sequence is a man aged 35 to 55 with primary liver carcinoma and hepatitis B virus infection. Sequenced: peripheral blood. The CDR3 coding sequence is TGTGCCAGCAGCCTAGAGGAGGAGAGCGTGCAGTACTTC. Protein: CASSLEEESVQYF.